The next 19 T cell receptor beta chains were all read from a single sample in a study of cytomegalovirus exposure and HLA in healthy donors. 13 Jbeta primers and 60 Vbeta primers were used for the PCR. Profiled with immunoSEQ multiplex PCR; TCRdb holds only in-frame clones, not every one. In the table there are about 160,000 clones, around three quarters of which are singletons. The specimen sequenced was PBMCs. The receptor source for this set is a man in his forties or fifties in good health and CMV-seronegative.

This CDR3 is CASSLIGTDTQYF. CDR3 nucleotides: TGTGCCAGCAGTTTAATAGGCACAGATACGCAGTATTTT. V usage is TRBV27 and J usage is TRBJ2-3; D gene uncertain. This CDR3 spans 13 amino acids. V dropped 2 bases and J dropped 1 base, with 4 bases sitting between them. Germline CDR1 and CDR2: MNHEY and SMNVEV (reference sequence).

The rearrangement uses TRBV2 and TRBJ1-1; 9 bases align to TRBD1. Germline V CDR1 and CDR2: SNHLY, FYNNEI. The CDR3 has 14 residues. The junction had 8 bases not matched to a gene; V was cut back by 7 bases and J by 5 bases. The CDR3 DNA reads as TGTGCCAGCACCTGGGGACAGGGAACGACTGAAGCTTTCTTT. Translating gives CASTWGQGTTEAFF.

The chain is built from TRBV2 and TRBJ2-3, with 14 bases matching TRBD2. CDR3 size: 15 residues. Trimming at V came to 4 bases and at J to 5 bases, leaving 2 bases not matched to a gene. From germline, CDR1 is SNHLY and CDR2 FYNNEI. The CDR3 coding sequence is TGTGCCAGCAGTGCTGGACTAGCGGGAGGAGATACGCAGTATTTT. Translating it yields CASSAGLAGGDTQYF. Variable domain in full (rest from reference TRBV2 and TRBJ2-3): EPEVTQTPSHQVTQMGQEVILRCVPISNHLYFYWYRQILGQKVEFLVSFYNNEISEKSEIFDDQFSVERPDGSNFTLKIRSTKLEDSAMYFCASSAGLAGGDTQYFGPGTRLTVL.

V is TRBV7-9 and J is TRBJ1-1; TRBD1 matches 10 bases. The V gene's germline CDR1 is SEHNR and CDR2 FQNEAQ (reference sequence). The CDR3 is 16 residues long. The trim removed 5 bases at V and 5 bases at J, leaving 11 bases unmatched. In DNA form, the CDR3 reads TGTGCCAGCAGCATAGACAGGGGGCAGGCGGAAACTGAAGCTTTCTTT. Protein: CASSIDRGQAETEAFF.

The CDR3 DNA follows: TGTGCCAGCAGTTTAAGTAGGGGCACCAGGGGCACTGAAGCTTTCTTT. Protein sequence: CASSLSRGTRGTEAFF. V is TRBV28 and J is TRBJ1-1; D is perhaps TRBD1 (6 bases). Germline assignment: CDR1 MDHEN and CDR2 SYDVKM. The CDR3 totals 16 residues. Trimming shortened V by 2 bases and J by 4 bases, and 17 bases separated the two germline ends.

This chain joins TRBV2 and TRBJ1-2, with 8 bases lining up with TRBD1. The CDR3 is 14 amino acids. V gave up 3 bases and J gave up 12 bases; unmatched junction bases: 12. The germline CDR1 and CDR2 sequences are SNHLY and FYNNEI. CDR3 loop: CASSEGQGAGGHTF. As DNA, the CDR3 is TGTGCCAGCAGTGAGGGCCAGGGGGCAGGAGGCCACACCTTC.

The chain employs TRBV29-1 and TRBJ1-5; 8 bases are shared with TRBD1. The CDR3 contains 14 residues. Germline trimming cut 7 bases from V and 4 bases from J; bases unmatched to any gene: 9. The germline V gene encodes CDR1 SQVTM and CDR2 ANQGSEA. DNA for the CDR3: TGCAGCGCCTCACAGGGGGGCATGAATCAGCCCCAGCATTTT. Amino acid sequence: CSASQGGMNQPQHF.

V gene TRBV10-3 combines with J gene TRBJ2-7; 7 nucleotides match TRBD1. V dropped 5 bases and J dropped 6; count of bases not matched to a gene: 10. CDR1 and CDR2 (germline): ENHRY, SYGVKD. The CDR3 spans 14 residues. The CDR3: CAISFRGPSGEQYF. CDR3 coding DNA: TGTGCCATCAGTTTTAGGGGGCCCTCGGGCGAGCAGTACTTC.

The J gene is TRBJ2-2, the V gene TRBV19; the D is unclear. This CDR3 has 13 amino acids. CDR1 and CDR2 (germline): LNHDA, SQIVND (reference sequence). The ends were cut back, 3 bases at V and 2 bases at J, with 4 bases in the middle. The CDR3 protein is CASSMGNTGELFF. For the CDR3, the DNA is TGTGCCAGTAGTATGGGCAACACCGGGGAGCTGTTTTTT.

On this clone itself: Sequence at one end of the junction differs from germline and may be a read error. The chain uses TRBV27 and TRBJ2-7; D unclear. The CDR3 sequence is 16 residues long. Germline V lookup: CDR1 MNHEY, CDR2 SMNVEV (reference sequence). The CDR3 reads CASSLSNTGYSYEQYF. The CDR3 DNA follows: TGTGCCAGCAGCTTATCTAACACGGGTTACTCCTACGAGCAGTACTTC.

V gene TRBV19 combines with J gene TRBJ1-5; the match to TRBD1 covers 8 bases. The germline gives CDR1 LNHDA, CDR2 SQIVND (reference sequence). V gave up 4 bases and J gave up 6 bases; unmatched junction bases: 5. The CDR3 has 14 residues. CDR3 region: CASSTNRGSQPQHF. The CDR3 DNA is TGTGCCAGTAGTACAAACAGGGGGAGTCAGCCCCAGCATTTT.

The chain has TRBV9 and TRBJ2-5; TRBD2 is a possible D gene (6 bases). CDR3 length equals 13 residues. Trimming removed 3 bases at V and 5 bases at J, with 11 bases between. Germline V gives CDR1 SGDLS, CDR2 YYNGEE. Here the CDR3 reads CASSATSRETQYF. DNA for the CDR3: TGTGCCAGCAGCGCGACTAGTCGGGAGACCCAGTACTTC.

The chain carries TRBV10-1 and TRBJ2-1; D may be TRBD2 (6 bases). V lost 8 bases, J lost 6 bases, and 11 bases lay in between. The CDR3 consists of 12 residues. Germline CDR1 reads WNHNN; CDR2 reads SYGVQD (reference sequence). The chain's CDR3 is CASGGTANEQFF. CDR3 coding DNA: TGCGCCAGCGGAGGGACTGCCAATGAGCAGTTCTTC.

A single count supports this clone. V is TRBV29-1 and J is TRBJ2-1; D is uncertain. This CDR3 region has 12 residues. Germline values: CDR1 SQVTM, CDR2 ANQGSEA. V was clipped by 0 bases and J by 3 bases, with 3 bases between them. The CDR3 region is CSVEDYYNEQFF. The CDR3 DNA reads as TGCAGCGTTGAAGACTACTACAATGAGCAGTTCTTC.

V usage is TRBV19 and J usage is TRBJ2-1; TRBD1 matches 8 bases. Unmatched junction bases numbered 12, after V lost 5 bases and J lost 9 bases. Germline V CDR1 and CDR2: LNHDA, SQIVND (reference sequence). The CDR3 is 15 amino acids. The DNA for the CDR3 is TGTGCCAGTAGTCCCCGGACAGGGCCGAACGCTGAGCAGTTCTTC. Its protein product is CASSPRTGPNAEQFF.

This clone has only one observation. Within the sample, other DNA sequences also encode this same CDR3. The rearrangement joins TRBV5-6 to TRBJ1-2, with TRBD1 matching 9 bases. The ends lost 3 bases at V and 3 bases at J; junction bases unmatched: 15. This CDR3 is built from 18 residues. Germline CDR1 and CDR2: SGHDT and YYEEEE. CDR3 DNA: TGTGCCAGCAGCTCGGACAGGGGATTGTCTGTTTGGGACTATGGCTACACCTTC. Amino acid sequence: CASSSDRGLSVWDYGYTF.

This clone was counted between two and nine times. CDR3 bases: TGTGCCAGAGCGACAGGGACCTTCACAGATACGCAGTATTTT. It specifies CARATGTFTDTQYF. The chain carries TRBV2 and TRBJ2-3, with 7 positions matching TRBD1. The length of the CDR3 is 14 residues. CDR1 SNHLY and CDR2 FYNNEI come from the germline V gene. J lost 2 bases, V lost 9 bases, and 8 bases had no gene match.

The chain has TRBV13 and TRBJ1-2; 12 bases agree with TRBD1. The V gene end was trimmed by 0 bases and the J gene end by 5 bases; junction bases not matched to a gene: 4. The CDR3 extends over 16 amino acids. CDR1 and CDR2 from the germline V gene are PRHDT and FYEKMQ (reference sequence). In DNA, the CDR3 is TGTGCCAGCAGCTTAGGAGGGACAGGGGGCGCGTATGGCTACACCTTC. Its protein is CASSLGGTGGAYGYTF.

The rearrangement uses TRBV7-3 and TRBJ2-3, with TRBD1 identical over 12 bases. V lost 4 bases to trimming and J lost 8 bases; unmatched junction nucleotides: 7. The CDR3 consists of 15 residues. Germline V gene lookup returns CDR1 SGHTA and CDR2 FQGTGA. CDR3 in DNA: TGTGCCAGCAGCTCTCCGGGACAGGGGGCAACTACGCAGTATTTT. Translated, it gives CASSSPGQGATTQYF.